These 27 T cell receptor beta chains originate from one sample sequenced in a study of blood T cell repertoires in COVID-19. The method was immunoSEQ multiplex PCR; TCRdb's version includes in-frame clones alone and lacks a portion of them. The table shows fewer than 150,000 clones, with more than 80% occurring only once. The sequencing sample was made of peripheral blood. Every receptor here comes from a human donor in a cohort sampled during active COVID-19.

The chain's CDR3 is CSALERDEQFF. Written as DNA, the CDR3 is TGCAGTGCTTTAGAACGAGATGAGCAGTTCTTC. This rearrangement joins TRBV20-1 to TRBJ2-1; D gene ambiguous. V lost 5 bases, J lost 8 bases, and 10 bases lay in between. CDR3 size: 11 residues. Germline values: CDR1 DFQATT, CDR2 SNEGSKA (reference sequence).

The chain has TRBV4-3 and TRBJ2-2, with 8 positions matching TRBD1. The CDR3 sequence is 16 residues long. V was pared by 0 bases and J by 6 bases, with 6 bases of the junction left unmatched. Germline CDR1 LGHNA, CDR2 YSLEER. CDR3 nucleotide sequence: TGCGCCAGCAGCCAAGACTGGGGACAGGTCCCCGGGGAGCTGTTTTTT. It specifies CASSQDWGQVPGELFF.

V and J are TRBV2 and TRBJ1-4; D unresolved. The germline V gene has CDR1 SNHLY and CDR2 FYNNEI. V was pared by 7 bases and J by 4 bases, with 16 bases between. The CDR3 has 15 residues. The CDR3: CASTPGRPYNEKLFF. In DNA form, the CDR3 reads TGTGCCAGCACTCCAGGCAGGCCATATAATGAAAAACTGTTTTTT.

The CDR3 coding sequence is TGCGCCAGCAGCCAAGGATTGGGGGCAAGGCAGTATTTT. Translation gives CASSQGLGARQYF. The chain joins TRBV4-3 to TRBJ2-3, with TRBD1 as a possible D gene (6 bases). Germline CDR1 is LGHNA and CDR2 is YSLEER. V gave up 1 base and J gave up 11 bases, with 13 bases separating them. CDR3 length: 13 amino acids.

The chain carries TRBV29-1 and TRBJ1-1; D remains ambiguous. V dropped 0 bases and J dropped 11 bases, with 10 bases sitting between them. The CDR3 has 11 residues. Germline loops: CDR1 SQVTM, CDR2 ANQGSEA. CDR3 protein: CSVEDTERAFF. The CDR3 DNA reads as TGCAGCGTTGAAGATACGGAGAGGGCTTTCTTT.

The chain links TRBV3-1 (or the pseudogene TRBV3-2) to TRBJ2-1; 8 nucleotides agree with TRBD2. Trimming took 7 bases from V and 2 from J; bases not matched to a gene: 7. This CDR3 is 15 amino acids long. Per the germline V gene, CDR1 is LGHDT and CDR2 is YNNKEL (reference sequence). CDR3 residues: CASNLGGGTYNEQFF. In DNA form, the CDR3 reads TGTGCCAGCAACCTCGGGGGGGGGACCTACAATGAGCAGTTCTTC.

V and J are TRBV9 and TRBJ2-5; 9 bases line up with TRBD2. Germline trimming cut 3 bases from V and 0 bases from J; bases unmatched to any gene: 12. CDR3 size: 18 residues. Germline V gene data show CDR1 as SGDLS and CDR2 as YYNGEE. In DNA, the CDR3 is TGTGCCAGCAGCGCGAACCGAGTTAGCGGGAGAGACCAAGAGACCCAGTACTTC. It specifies CASSANRVSGRDQETQYF.

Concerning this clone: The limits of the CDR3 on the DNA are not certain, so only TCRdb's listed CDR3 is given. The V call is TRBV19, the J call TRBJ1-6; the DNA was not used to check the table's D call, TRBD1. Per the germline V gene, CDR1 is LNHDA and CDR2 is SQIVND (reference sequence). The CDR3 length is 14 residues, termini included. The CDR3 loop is CASTSGRARSPLHF.

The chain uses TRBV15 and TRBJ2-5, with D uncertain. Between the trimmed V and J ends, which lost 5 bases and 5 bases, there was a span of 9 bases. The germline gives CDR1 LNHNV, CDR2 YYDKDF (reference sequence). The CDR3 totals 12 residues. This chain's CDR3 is CATSRYGETQYF. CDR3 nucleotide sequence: TGTGCCACCAGCCGCTACGGGGAGACCCAGTACTTC.

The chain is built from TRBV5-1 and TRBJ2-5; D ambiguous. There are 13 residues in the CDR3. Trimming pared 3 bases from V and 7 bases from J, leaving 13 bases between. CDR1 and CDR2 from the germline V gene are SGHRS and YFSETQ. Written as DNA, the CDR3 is TGCGCCAGCAGCTCTAGTATAACTCGGACCCAGTACTTC. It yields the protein CASSSSITRTQYF.

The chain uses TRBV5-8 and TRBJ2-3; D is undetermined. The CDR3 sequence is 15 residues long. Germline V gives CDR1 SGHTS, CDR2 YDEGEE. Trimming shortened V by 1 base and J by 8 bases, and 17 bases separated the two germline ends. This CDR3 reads CASSLSGSPQATQYF. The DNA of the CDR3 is TGTGCCAGCAGCTTGTCTGGCTCACCCCAGGCTACGCAGTATTTT.

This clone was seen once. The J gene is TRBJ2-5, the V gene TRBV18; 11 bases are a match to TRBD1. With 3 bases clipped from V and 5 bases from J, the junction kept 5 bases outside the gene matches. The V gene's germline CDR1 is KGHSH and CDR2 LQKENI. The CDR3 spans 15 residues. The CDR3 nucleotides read TGTGCCAGCTCACCTGGGACAGGGGGACTGGAGACCCAGTACTTC. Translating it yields CASSPGTGGLETQYF.

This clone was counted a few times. CDR3 coding DNA: TGTGCCAGCAGCTGGGGACAGGGCCTCCCCTTTAATGAAAAACTGTTTTTT. Translated: CASSWGQGLPFNEKLFF. This chain uses TRBV9 with TRBJ1-4, with 9 bases aligning to TRBD1. CDR3 length: 17 residues. V lost 4 bases to trimming and J lost 4 bases; unmatched junction nucleotides: 11. Germline lookup yields CDR1 SGDLS and CDR2 YYNGEE.

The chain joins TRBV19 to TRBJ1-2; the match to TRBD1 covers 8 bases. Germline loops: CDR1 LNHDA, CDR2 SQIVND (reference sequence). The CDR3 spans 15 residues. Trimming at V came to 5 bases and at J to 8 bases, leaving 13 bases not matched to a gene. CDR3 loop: CASSPTGGITGGYTF. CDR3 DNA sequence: TGTGCCAGTAGTCCCACAGGGGGAATTACGGGCGGCTACACCTTC.

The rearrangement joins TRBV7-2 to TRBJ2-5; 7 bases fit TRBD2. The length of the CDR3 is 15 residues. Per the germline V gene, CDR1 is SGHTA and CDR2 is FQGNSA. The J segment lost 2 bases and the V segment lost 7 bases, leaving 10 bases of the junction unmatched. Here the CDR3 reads CASTTWGGVQETQYF. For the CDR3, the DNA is TGTGCCAGCACCACATGGGGGGGGGTACAAGAGACCCAGTACTTC.

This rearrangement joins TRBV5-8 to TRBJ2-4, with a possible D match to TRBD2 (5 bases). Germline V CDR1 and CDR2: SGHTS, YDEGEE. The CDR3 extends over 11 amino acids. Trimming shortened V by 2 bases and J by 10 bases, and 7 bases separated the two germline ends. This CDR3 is CASSFPGIQYF. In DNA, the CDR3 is TGTGCCAGCAGCTTCCCGGGGATTCAGTACTTC. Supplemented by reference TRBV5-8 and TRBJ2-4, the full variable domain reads EAGVTQSPTHLIKTRGQQATLRCSPISGHTSVYWYQQALGLGLQFLLWYDEGEERNRGNFPPRFSGRQFPNYSSELNVNALELEDSALYLCASSFPGIQYFGAGTRLSVL.

The CDR3 sequence is CASSFQGPGEQYV. The CDR3 nucleotides are TGTGCCAGCAGCTTCCAGGGGCCGGGGGAGCAGTACGTC. The chain carries TRBV7-8 and TRBJ2-7; perhaps TRBD1 as D (6 bases). Germline V gene lookup returns CDR1 SGHVS and CDR2 FQNEAQ. This CDR3 contains 13 residues. V lost 3 bases and J 7 bases, leaving 13 bases between the germline ends.

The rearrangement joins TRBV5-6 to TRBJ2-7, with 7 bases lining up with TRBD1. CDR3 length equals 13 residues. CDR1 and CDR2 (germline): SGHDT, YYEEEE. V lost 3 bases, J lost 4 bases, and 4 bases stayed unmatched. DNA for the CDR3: TGTGCCAGCAGCTACAGGGGCCTTTACGAGCAGTACGTC. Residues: CASSYRGLYEQYV.

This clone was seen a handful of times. CDR3 region: CASSVVTGDIQYF. In DNA, the CDR3 is TGTGCCAGCAGCGTAGTAACAGGGGACATTCAGTACTTC. The chain links TRBV9 to TRBJ2-4, with TRBD1 matching 7 bases. The V segment lost 0 bases and the J segment 8 bases; nucleotides outside the gene matches: 2. The germline CDR1 and CDR2 sequences are SGDLS and YYNGEE. There are 13 residues in the CDR3.

The DNA for the CDR3 is TGTGCCAGTAGTACGACAGGGGACTATGGCTACACCTTC. As protein: CASSTTGDYGYTF. The chain combines TRBV19 with TRBJ1-2, with TRBD1 matching over 8 bases. The CDR3 is made up of 13 amino acids. V lost 4 bases and J lost 3; bases outside the gene matches: 1. CDR1 and CDR2 from the germline V gene are LNHDA and SQIVND (reference sequence).

CDR3 sequence reads: CASNRGPGSGANVLTF. In DNA form, the CDR3 reads TGTGCCAGTAACAGGGGCCCGGGGTCTGGGGCCAACGTCCTGACTTTC. The chain is built from TRBV19 and TRBJ2-6; 7 bases are shared with TRBD1. Trimming cost V 7 bases and J 1 base; bases outside gene matches: 7. The CDR3 length is 16 residues. From germline, CDR1 is LNHDA and CDR2 SQIVND (reference sequence).

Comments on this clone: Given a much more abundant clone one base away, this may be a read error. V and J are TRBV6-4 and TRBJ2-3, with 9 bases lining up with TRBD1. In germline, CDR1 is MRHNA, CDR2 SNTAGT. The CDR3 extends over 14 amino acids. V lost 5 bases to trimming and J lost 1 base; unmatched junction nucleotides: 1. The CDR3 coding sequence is TGTGCCAGCAGTCGGACAGGGGGCACAGATACGCAGTATTTT. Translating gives CASSRTGGTDTQYF.

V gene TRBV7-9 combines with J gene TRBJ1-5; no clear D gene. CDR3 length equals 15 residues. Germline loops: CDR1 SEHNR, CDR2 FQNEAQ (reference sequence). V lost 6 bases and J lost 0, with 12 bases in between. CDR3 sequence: CASRPASPSNQPQHF. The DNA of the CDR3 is TGTGCCAGCAGACCCGCCAGTCCTAGCAATCAGCCCCAGCATTTT.

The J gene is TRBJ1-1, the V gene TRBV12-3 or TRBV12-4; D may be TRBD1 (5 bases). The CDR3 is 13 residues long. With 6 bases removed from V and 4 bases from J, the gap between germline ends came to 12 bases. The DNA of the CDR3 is TGTGCCAGCAGCAGGGCCGGGTTCACTGAAGCTTTCTTT. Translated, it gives CASSRAGFTEAFF.

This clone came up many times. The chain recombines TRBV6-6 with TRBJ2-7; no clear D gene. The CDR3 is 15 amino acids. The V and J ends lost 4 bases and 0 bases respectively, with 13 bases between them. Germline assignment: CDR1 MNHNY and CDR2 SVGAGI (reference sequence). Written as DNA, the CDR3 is TGTGCCAGCAGTTCCCCCACCCTGAGCTCCTACGAGCAGTACTTC. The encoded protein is CASSSPTLSSYEQYF.

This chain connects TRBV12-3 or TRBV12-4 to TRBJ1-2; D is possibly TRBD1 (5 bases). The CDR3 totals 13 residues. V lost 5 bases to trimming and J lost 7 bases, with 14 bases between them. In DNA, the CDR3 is TGTGCCAGCAGTCCCATCCGGGGGAGTGGCTACACCTTC. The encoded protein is CASSPIRGSGYTF.

CDR3 in DNA: TGTGCCAGTAGTATAGAGGGATCAGGGGCCTCTGAGCAGTTCTTC. This translates into CASSIEGSGASEQFF. The chain joins TRBV19 to TRBJ2-1; D possibly corresponds to TRBD1 (6 bases). This CDR3 contains 15 residues. V was trimmed by 0 bases and J by 9 bases, leaving 15 bases between them. CDR1 is LNHDA and CDR2 is SQIVND in the germline V gene (reference sequence).